This TCR beta chain was recorded in a study of shared clonotypes between healthy human individuals. Study context: There were three CD4 naive, three CD4 memory, two CD8 naive and one CD8 memory plates per donor.

The germline CDR1 and CDR2 sequences are SGHAT and FQNNGV. Deletions cut 4 bases from V and 4 bases from J, with 19 bases between. CDR3 length equals 17 residues. Study-wide points: It was expected that sequencing depth would affect clonotype sharing among donors. Sorted-subset samples were not fully sequenced, rarefaction indicated.

Concerning this clone: Antigen unknown.

Profiled with immunoSEQ multiplex PCR; TCRdb holds only in-frame clones, not every one. The table lists some 2,100,000 clones, approximately 95% of them singletons. The sequence came from a man younger than 35 in good health. The V gene is TRBV11-2, the J gene TRBJ2-2; the D gene is possibly TRBD2 (7 bases). The sample comprised naive CD4+ T cells sorted from blood. Subset here: CD45RA+ positively selected. The CDR3 nucleotides are TGTGCCAGCAGCTCCGCGTCGGGGGGCTTGGGCACCGGGGAGCTGTTTTTT. It translates to CASSSASGGLGTGELFF.